Presented here are 19 T cell receptor beta chains from one specimen sequenced in a study of blood T cell repertoires in COVID-19. TCRdb keeps only in-frame clones here, not all; method: immunoSEQ multiplex PCR. Here the sample spans roughly 40,000 clones, 70% to 90% being singletons. Sequencing was carried out using peripheral blood. The receptors were sampled from a human donor in a cohort sampled during active COVID-19.

This clone was seen only a few times. This chain uses TRBV5-1 with TRBJ2-7, with 9 bases lining up with TRBD1. V shed 4 bases and J 1 base; nucleotides not matched to a gene: 6. Germline V gene sequence: CDR1 SGHRS, CDR2 YFSETQ. The CDR3 length is 15 residues. CDR3 DNA: TGCGCCAGCAGCGCGGGACAGGGCCCTTCCTACGAGCAGTACTTC. It codes for CASSAGQGPSYEQYF.

The CDR3 is CASSPAGEDYNEQFF. The CDR3 DNA follows: TGTGCCAGCAGCCCCGCGGGTGAGGACTACAATGAGCAGTTCTTC. The chain couples TRBV6-4 to TRBJ2-1; D might be TRBD2 (5 bases). This CDR3 is 15 amino acids long. Trimming removed 6 bases at V and 3 bases at J, with 15 bases between. CDR1 is MRHNA, CDR2 SNTAGT, per germline.

This chain connects TRBV6-4 to TRBJ2-3; 12 bases line up with TRBD2. The V and J ends lost 4 bases and 4 bases, in that order; junction bases with no gene match: 0. There are 14 residues in the CDR3. Germline loops: CDR1 MRHNA, CDR2 SNTAGT. CDR3: CASSASGGADTQYF. The DNA of the CDR3 is TGTGCCAGCAGTGCTAGCGGGGGGGCAGATACGCAGTATTTT.

The chain carries TRBV3-1 (or the pseudogene TRBV3-2) and TRBJ2-7; TRBD1 might be the D (6 bases). CDR3 size: 14 residues. Germline V gives CDR1 LGHDT, CDR2 YNNKEL (reference sequence). V was clipped by 4 bases and J by 2 bases, with 12 bases between them. The CDR3 is CASSRKGGTYEQYF. The CDR3 DNA follows: TGTGCCAGCAGCCGGAAAGGGGGAACCTACGAGCAGTACTTC.

V usage is TRBV6-5 and J usage is TRBJ1-5; D is unresolved. CDR1 and CDR2 from the germline V gene are MNHEY and SVGAGI. CDR3 length: 13 residues. Deletions cut 6 bases from V and 0 bases from J, with 6 bases between. Here the CDR3 reads CASRQYSNQPQHF. The CDR3 region has the DNA TGTGCCAGCAGGCAGTATAGCAATCAGCCCCAGCATTTT.

V and J are TRBV19 and TRBJ1-1, with D possibly TRBD1 on 5 matching bases. The CDR3 covers 13 residues. The germline V and J ends were trimmed by 4 bases and 5 bases, with 11 bases remaining between them. CDR1 and CDR2 from the germline V gene are LNHDA and SQIVND (reference sequence). CDR3 in DNA: TGTGCCAGTAGTAAAGGGGTTTGGACTGAAGCTTTCTTT. Translating it yields CASSKGVWTEAFF.

This clone was seen only once. CDR3 DNA sequence: TGTGCCAGCAGTTTAGGACTAGTACGGATCTACGAGCAGTACTTC. Encoded protein: CASSLGLVRIYEQYF. This sequence joins TRBV28 and TRBJ2-7, with 7 bases identical to TRBD2. From germline, CDR1 is MDHEN and CDR2 SYDVKM. The CDR3 runs 15 residues. J was trimmed by 3 bases and V by 2 bases; bases with no gene match: 7.

The J gene is TRBJ2-7, the V gene TRBV4-2; D is perhaps TRBD1 (5 bases). The CDR3 contains 16 residues. V lost 1 base, J lost 7 bases, and 20 bases lay in between. Germline assignment: CDR1 LGHNA and CDR2 YNFKEQ. CDR3 nucleotide sequence: TGTGCCAGCAGCCAAGGTTTAGGGGTCGGACCTCGGGAGCAGTACTTC. Translation: CASSQGLGVGPREQYF.

V is TRBV3-1 (or the pseudogene TRBV3-2) and J is TRBJ2-2, with 10 bases lining up with TRBD2. The CDR3 spans 15 residues. CDR1 and CDR2 (germline): LGHDT, YNNKEL (reference sequence). The V and J ends lost 0 bases and 7 bases, in that order; junction bases with no gene match: 2. CDR3 DNA sequence: TGTGCCAGCAGCCAAGATAGCGGGGGGATCGGGGAGCTGTTTTTT. It yields the protein CASSQDSGGIGELFF.

V gene TRBV16 combines with J gene TRBJ1-6; D perhaps matches TRBD1 (6 bases). The germline V and J ends were trimmed by 3 bases and 5 bases, with 20 bases remaining between them. Germline CDR1 KGHSY, CDR2 FQNENV. There are 18 residues in the CDR3. The CDR3 DNA follows: TGTGCCAGCAGCCACAATACAGGGACGTACGGGGATAATTCACCCCTCCACTTT. It encodes CASSHNTGTYGDNSPLHF.

The chain combines TRBV7-9 with TRBJ1-3, with no clear D. V was clipped by 0 bases and J by 0 bases, with 3 bases between them. The CDR3 runs to 14 residues. CDR1 and CDR2 (germline): SEHNR, FQNEAQ (reference sequence). The chain's CDR3 is CASSLASSGNTIYF. Written as DNA, the CDR3 is TGTGCCAGCAGCTTAGCGAGCTCTGGAAACACCATATATTTT.

This clone was seen once. The chain is built from TRBV7-6 and TRBJ2-2, with 7 bases lining up with TRBD2. In germline, CDR1 is SGHVS, CDR2 FNYEAQ. The trim removed 1 base at V and 3 bases at J, leaving 2 bases unmatched. CDR3 length equals 15 residues. CDR3 in amino acids: CASSLGGRDTGELFF. Written as DNA, the CDR3 is TGTGCCAGCAGCTTAGGAGGGAGGGACACCGGGGAGCTGTTTTTT.

This sequence joins TRBV18 and TRBJ2-7; D might be TRBD1 (5 bases). The germline CDR1 and CDR2 sequences are KGHSH and LQKENI. This CDR3 region has 16 residues. Trimming removed 0 bases at V and 5 bases at J, with 17 bases between. DNA of the CDR3: TGTGCCAGCTCACCACCTGTACAGGCAGGGCGGAACGAGCAGTACTTC. It specifies CASSPPVQAGRNEQYF.

The chain carries TRBV5-6 and TRBJ1-5; 8 bases are a match to TRBD1. The CDR3 length is 15 residues. The trim removed 0 bases at V and 4 bases at J, leaving 3 bases unmatched. CDR1 is SGHDT and CDR2 is YYEEEE in the germline V gene. In DNA form, the CDR3 reads TGTGCCAGCAGCTTGGGACAGGGGTATAATCAGCCCCAGCATTTT. Translation: CASSLGQGYNQPQHF.

In DNA form, the CDR3 reads TGTGCCAGCAGTGAACACCCTGAGGAGGAAGATACGCAGTATTTT. It is translated as CASSEHPEEEDTQYF. The chain has TRBV25-1 and TRBJ2-3, with a tentative D call TRBD2 (5 bases). Trimming took 2 bases from V and 5 from J, leaving 14 bases between them. CDR3 size: 15 residues. Germline CDR1 is MGHDK and CDR2 is SYGVNS.

J is TRBJ2-3 and V is TRBV7-8, with no clear D. The V gene lost 3 bases and the J gene lost 3 bases, with 10 bases spanning the gap. The germline V gene has CDR1 SGHVS and CDR2 FQNEAQ. The length of the CDR3 is 14 residues. The CDR3 reads CASSFQSDTDTQYF. CDR3 DNA: TGTGCCAGCAGCTTCCAATCAGATACAGATACGCAGTATTTT.

V gene TRBV6-5 combines with J gene TRBJ1-1; perhaps TRBD1 as D (6 bases). The germline V gene encodes CDR1 MNHEY and CDR2 SVGAGI. Trimming cost V 4 bases and J 4 bases, with 16 bases left between them. The length of the CDR3 is 15 residues. Here the CDR3 reads CASSLDSRIFTEAFF. CDR3 nucleotide sequence: TGTGCCAGCAGTTTGGACAGCAGGATTTTCACTGAAGCTTTCTTT.

The chain is built from TRBV4-3 and TRBJ2-7, with D unclear. The V end lost 0 bases, the J end lost 0 bases, and 6 bases lay between the germline ends. The CDR3 runs to 14 residues. Germline V lookup: CDR1 LGHNA, CDR2 YSLEER. For the CDR3, the DNA is TGCGCCAGCAGCCAAGATTACAGCTCCTACGAGCAGTACTTC. Amino acids: CASSQDYSSYEQYF.

This chain links TRBV10-1 with TRBJ2-1, with 7 positions matching TRBD2. This CDR3 is built from 14 residues. Germline V gives CDR1 WNHNN, CDR2 SYGVQD (reference sequence). Trimming cost V 7 bases and J 0 bases; bases outside gene matches: 3. In nucleotides, the CDR3 is TGCGCCAGCATTGGGGGGGGCTCCTACAATGAGCAGTTCTTC. It translates to CASIGGGSYNEQFF.